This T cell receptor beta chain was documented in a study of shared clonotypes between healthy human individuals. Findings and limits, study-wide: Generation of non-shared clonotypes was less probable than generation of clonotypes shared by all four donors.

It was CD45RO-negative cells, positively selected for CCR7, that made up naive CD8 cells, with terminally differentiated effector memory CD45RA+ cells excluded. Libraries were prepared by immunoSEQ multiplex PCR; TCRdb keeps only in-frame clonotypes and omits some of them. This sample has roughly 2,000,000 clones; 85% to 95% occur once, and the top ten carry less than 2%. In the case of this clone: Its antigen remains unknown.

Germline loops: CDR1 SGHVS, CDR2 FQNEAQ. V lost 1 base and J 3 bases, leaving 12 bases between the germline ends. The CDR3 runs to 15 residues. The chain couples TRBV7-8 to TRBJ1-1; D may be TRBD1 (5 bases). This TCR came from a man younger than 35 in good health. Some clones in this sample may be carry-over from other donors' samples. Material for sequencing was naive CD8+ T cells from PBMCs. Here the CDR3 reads CASSLVGGVHTEAFF. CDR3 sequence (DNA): TGTGCCAGCAGCTTAGTGGGGGGTGTCCACACTGAAGCTTTCTTT.